This TCR beta chain appears in the sequencing data of a study of T cells in Graves' hyperthyroidism and ophthalmopathy. Authors of the study amplified TCR beta CDR3 regions from RNA transcripts. A first-round RT-PCR of the TCR CDR3 used the HTBI primer set. MiXCR was run by TCRdb on the multiplex PCR reads, yielding one entry per CDR3 protein. Of more than 450,000 distinct CDR3 sequences listed, about 20% are singletons. Trimming cost V 4 bases and J 8 bases; bases outside gene matches: 8. This CDR3 is 14 amino acids long. Germline V gene data show CDR1 as SGDLS and CDR2 as YYNGEE. In this sample, this clonotype turned up a few times. Its antigen remains unidentified. Uncontrolled infection, other autoimmune disease, pregnancy or lactation barred patients from enrollment. PBMCs stemmed from 10 ml fresh peripheral blood. The study, taken as a whole, reports: Stable hyperthyroidism was told apart from ophthalmopathy by a model built on 13 V-J features. Most expanded thyroid clonotypes above 0.001 recurred in blood.

The J gene is TRBJ1-3, the V gene TRBV9; 8 nucleotides match TRBD1. The sequenced material came from blood. This TCR came from a man aged 40-50 years with Graves' ophthalmopathy. CDR3 in DNA: TGTGCCAGCAGCCCCGGACAGGGCTGGGACACCATATATTTT. Its translation: CASSPGQGWDTIYF. The variable domain in full, with the rest retrieved from reference TRBV9 and TRBJ1-3, is DSGVTQTPKHLITATGQRVTLRCSPRSGDLSVYWYQQSLDQGLQFLIQYYNGEERAKGNILERFSAQQFPDLHSELNLSSLELGDSALYFCASSPGQGWDTIYFGEGSWLTVV.